This T cell receptor beta chain was recorded in a study of shared clonotypes between healthy human individuals. Study-level findings and limits: The study found lower generation probabilities in non-shared clonotypes than in those shared by all four donors. Of the naive CD4 clonotypes, roughly 5% were shared across several donors.

Memory CD4+ cells were the fraction left after CD45RA+ naive selection. The V gene end was trimmed by 7 bases and the J gene end by 2 bases; junction bases not matched to a gene: 8. Looked up from germline, CDR1 is MDHEN and CDR2 is SYDVKM. The CDR3 covers 14 residues. About this clone: What it binds is unknown.

Genomic DNA of each subset was evenly split across several immunoSEQ plates. Profiling relied on immunoSEQ multiplex PCR, and the TCRdb table lists in-frame clones only, not all of them. The table includes 2 million to 3 million clones, roughly 93% detected once. The source material was naive CD4+ T cells from PBMCs. Regarding subset: CD45RA+ positively selected. The V call is TRBV28, the J call TRBJ2-7; TRBD1 matches 7 bases. This TCR came from a man aged 18 to 30 in good health. Some clones in this sample may be carry-over from other donors' samples. The CDR3 coding sequence is TGTGCCAGCACAAAAGCCGGGACAGCCTACGAGCAGTACTTC. It is translated as CASTKAGTAYEQYF. The full variable domain, completed using reference TRBV28 and TRBJ2-7, is DVKVTQSSRYLVKRTGEKVFLECVQDMDHENMFWYRQDPGLGLRLIYFSYDVKMKEKGDIPEGYSVSREKKERFSLILESASTNQTSMYLCASTKAGTAYEQYFGPGTRLTVT.